The entry below describes one T cell receptor (beta chain). This record comes from a study of chronic HIV infection and antiretroviral therapy. In TCRdb, the 5' RACE reads were re-called with MiXCR into one record per CDR3 protein. The data hold tens of thousands of distinct CDR3 sequences, with about 8.1% observed a single time. The V end was cut by 1 base, the J end by 3 bases, with 9 bases between. CDR3 size: 13 residues. Germline loops: CDR1 SQVTM, CDR2 ANQGSEA. The TCR originated in an adult who had HIV and had not received antiretroviral therapy, or was an uninfected healthy control (not recorded which). Sequences were obtained from peripheral blood. The chain is built from TRBV29-1 and TRBJ1-2; a weak D match, TRBD1 (5 bases). CDR3 sequence (DNA): TGCAGCGTTGAAGCGGGGACGGACTATGGCTACACCTTC. Translation: CSVEAGTDYGYTF.